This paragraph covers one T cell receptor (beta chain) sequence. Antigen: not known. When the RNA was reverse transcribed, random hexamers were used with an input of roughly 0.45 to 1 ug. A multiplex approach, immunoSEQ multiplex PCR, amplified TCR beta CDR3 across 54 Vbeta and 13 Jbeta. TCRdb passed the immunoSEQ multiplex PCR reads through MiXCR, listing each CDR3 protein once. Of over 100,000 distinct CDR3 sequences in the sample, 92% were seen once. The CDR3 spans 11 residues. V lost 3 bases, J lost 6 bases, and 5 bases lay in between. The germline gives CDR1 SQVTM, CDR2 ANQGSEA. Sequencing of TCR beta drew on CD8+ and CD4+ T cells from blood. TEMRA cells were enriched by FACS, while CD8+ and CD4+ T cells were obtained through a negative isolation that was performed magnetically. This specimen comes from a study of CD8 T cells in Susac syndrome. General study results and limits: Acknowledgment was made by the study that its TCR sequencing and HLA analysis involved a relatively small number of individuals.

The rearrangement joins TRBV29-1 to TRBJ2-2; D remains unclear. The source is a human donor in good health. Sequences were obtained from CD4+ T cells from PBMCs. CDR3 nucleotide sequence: TGCAGCGTTGATGGGGCCGGGGAGCTGTTTTTT. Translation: CSVDGAGELFF.